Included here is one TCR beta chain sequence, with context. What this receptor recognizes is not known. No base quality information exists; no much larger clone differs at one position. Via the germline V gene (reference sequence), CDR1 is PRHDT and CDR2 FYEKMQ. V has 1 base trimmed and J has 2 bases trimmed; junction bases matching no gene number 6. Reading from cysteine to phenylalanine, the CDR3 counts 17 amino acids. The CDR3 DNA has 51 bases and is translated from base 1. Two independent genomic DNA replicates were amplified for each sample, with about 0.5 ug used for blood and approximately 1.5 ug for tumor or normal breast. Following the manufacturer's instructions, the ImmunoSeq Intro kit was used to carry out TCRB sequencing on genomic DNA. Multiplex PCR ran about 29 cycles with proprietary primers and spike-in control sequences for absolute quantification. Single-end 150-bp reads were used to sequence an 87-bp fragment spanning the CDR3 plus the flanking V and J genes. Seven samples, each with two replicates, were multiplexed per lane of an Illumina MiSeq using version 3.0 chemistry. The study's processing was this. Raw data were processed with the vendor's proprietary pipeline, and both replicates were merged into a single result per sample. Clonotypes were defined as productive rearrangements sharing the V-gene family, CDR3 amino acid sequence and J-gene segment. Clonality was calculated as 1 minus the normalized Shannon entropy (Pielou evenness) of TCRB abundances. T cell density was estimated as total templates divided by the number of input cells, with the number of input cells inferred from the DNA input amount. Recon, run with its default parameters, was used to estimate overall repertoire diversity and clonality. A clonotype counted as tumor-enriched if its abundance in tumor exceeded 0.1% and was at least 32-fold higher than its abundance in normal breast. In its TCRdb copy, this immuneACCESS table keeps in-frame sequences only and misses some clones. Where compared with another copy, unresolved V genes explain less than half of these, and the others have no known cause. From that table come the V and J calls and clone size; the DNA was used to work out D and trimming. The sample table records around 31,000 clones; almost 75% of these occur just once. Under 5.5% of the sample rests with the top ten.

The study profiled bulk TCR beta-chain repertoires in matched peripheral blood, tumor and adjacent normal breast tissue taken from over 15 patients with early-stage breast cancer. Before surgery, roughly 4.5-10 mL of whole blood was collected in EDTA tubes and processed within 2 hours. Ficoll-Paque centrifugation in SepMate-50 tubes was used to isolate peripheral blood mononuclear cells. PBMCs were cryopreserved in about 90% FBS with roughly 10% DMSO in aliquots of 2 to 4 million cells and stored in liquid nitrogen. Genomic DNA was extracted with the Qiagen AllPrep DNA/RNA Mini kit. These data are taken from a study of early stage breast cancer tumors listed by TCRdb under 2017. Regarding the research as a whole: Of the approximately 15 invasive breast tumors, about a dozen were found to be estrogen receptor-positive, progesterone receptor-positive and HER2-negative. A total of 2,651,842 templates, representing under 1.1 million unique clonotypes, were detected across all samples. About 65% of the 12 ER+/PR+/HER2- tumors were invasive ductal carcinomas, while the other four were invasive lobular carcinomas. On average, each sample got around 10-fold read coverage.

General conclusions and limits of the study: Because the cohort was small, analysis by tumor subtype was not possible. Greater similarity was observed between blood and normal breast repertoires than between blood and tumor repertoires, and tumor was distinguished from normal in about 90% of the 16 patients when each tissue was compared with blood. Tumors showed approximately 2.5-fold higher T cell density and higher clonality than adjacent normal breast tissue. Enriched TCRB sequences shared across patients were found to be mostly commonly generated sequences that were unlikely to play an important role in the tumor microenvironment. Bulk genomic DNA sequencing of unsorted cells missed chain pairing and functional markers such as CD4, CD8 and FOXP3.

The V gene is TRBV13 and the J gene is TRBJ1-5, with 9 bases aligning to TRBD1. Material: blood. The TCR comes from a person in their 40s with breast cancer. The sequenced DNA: TGTGCCAGCAGCTTAGTGTGCACAGGGGGCGGCAATCAGCCCCAGCATTTT. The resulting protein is CASSLVCTGGGNQPQHF.